This paragraph reports one T cell receptor (beta chain). Clones were sequenced by immunoSEQ multiplex PCR, and TCRdb holds only the in-frame ones, with some missing. Found here are 200,000 to 300,000 clones, about 87% of them singletons; the top ten hold 3.5% to 4.5%. This specimen comes from a study of blood T cell repertoires in COVID-19. CDR1 SNHLY and CDR2 FYNNEI come from the germline V gene. Trimming took 5 bases from V and 7 from J; bases not matched to a gene: 8. There are 14 residues in the CDR3. This clonotype originated in a woman in her thirties or forties with acute or convalescent COVID-19. The chain uses TRBV2 and TRBJ2-1; TRBD2 matches at 7 bases. Sequencing was carried out using peripheral blood. In DNA, the CDR3 is TGTGCCAGCAGTATAGAGCGGGGAAGGAATGAGCAGTTCTTC. Translation gives CASSIERGRNEQFF.